Each of the 18 T cell receptor beta chains below was sequenced from the same sample in a study of shared clonotypes between healthy human individuals. This table comes from immunoSEQ multiplex PCR, and its TCRdb copy is limited to in-frame clones, with some not included. The sample yields approximately 640,000 clones, about two thirds seen once. Sequencing input: memory CD4+ T cells sorted from blood. The subset was: CD45RA-negative fraction. These receptors were taken from a woman in her twenties or thirties in good health.

J is TRBJ1-2 and V is TRBV28; 7 positions match TRBD1. The CDR3 extends over 16 amino acids. V shed 6 bases and J 5 bases; nucleotides not matched to a gene: 15. In germline, CDR1 is MDHEN, CDR2 SYDVKM. The DNA for the CDR3 is TGTGCCAGCAGGACCACTCCCAGACAGGGCTCGTATGGCTACACCTTC. Encoded protein: CASRTTPRQGSYGYTF.

This clone was counted once. V gene TRBV28 combines with J gene TRBJ1-4, with D maybe TRBD1 (5 bases). The CDR3 totals 13 residues. Trimming cost V 6 bases and J 3 bases, with 8 bases left between them. Germline V gives CDR1 MDHEN, CDR2 SYDVKM. CDR3 nucleotide sequence: TGTGCCAGCAGAGGGGCGGCTAATGAAAAACTGTTTTTT. Protein product: CASRGAANEKLFF.

The chain uses TRBV16 and TRBJ2-7, with D possibly matching TRBD1 (6 bases). CDR1 is KGHSY, CDR2 FQNENV, per germline. Trimming removed 2 bases at V and 5 bases at J, with 16 bases between. The CDR3 is made up of 15 amino acids. This CDR3 is CASSQATGPGHEQYF. The CDR3 DNA reads as TGTGCCAGCAGCCAAGCTACAGGGCCGGGTCACGAGCAGTACTTC.

CDR3 amino acids: CASSRGPGRIFSSGANVLTF. Written as DNA, the CDR3 is TGCGCCAGCAGTCGGGGCCCGGGCCGTATATTTAGCTCTGGGGCCAACGTCCTGACTTTC. J is TRBJ2-6 and V is TRBV23-1, with D perhaps TRBD1 (5 bases). TRBV23-1 is recorded as an ORF, its role being uncertain. V was pared by 4 bases and J by 0 bases, with 22 bases between. The CDR3 consists of 20 residues.

This chain joins TRBV11-3 and TRBJ2-1, with D hard to call. CDR1 SGHNT and CDR2 YENEEA come from the germline V gene. Trimming left V 1 base short and J 5 bases short, with 12 bases between. The CDR3 loop spans 15 amino acids. The CDR3: CASSLGGWSNNEQFF. The CDR3 DNA reads as TGTGCCAGCAGCTTAGGTGGCTGGAGCAACAATGAGCAGTTCTTC.

The chain has TRBV19 and TRBJ2-6; the D gene could be TRBD1 or TRBD2 (5 bases each). V lost 7 bases to trimming and J lost 1 base, with 23 bases between them. CDR3 length: 19 residues. Germline CDR1 is LNHDA and CDR2 is SQIVND (reference sequence). CDR3 bases: TGTGCCAGTATCCAACGCCCGGGCCTCGAGGGGTCTGGGGCCAACGTCCTGACTTTC. It translates to CASIQRPGLEGSGANVLTF.

This clone turned up a few times. The chain recombines TRBV29-1 with TRBJ2-4, with TRBD1 as a possible D gene (5 bases). Germline V gene data show CDR1 as SQVTM and CDR2 as ANQGSEA. Trimming shortened V by 4 bases and J by 7 bases, and 11 bases separated the two germline ends. The length of the CDR3 is 12 residues. CDR3 loop: CSVGIGDNIQYF. For the CDR3, the DNA is TGCAGCGTTGGAATAGGGGATAACATTCAGTACTTC.

This chain links TRBV7-9 with TRBJ2-5, with D perhaps matching TRBD2 (7 bases). In germline, CDR1 is SEHNR, CDR2 FQNEAQ (reference sequence). The V end was cut by 1 base, the J end by 7 bases, with 19 bases between. This CDR3 is 16 amino acids long. The DNA for the CDR3 is TGTGCCAGCAGCTTAGAAGCGGGGACAAACCGGAGGACCCAGTACTTC. It translates to CASSLEAGTNRRTQYF.

V gene TRBV11-3 combines with J gene TRBJ2-5; a possible D gene is TRBD1 (6 bases). The CDR3 contains 12 residues. In germline, CDR1 is SGHNT, CDR2 YENEEA. Trimming pared 5 bases from V and 7 bases from J, leaving 11 bases between. CDR3 region: CASSHQQGTQYF. For the CDR3, the DNA is TGTGCCAGCAGCCATCAACAGGGGACCCAGTACTTC.

The chain has TRBV15 and TRBJ1-5; D remains unclear. Germline CDR1 is LNHNV and CDR2 is YYDKDF (reference sequence). The CDR3 loop spans 17 amino acids. Trimming removed 2 bases from V and 2 bases from J, with 16 bases in between. DNA for the CDR3: TGTGCCACCAGCAGAATATTGACAACTCCAGGCAATCAGCCCCAGCATTTT. This translates into CATSRILTTPGNQPQHF.

This clone is a singleton in its sample. The rearrangement joins TRBV29-1 to TRBJ1-2, with D perhaps matching TRBD1 (6 bases). Trimming shortened V by 8 bases and J by 7 bases, and 23 bases separated the two germline ends. The CDR3 is 14 residues long. The germline V gene has CDR1 SQVTM and CDR2 ANQGSEA. CDR3 nucleotides: TGCAGCATCCGGGTTTCTCGGGGGCAAGGTGGCTACACCTTC. It is translated as CSIRVSRGQGGYTF.

The chain links TRBV4-2 to TRBJ1-5; no definite D call. With 5 bases removed from V and 3 bases from J, the gap between germline ends came to 17 bases. CDR1 is LGHNA and CDR2 is YNFKEQ in the germline V gene. The CDR3 runs to 16 residues. In nucleotides, the CDR3 is TGTGCCAGCAGCGACCGGGTAATAAGGGCCAATCAGCCCCAGCATTTT. Translated, it gives CASSDRVIRANQPQHF.

This clone was detected many times. This chain uses TRBV5-1 with TRBJ2-7; 8 bases are a match to TRBD2. CDR1 and CDR2 (germline): SGHRS, YFSETQ. The ends lost 1 base at V and 5 bases at J; junction bases unmatched: 11. This CDR3 contains 16 residues. The CDR3 protein is CASSLNFGGVDNEQYF. The DNA of the CDR3 is TGCGCCAGCAGCTTGAATTTCGGGGGGGTAGACAACGAGCAGTACTTC.

This chain links TRBV18 with TRBJ2-7; 7 bases are shared with TRBD1. The J segment lost 0 bases and the V segment lost 3 bases, leaving 8 bases of the junction unmatched. The germline V gene has CDR1 KGHSH and CDR2 LQKENI. This CDR3 contains 16 residues. The CDR3 is CASSPVGQMSSYEQYF. As DNA, the CDR3 is TGTGCCAGCTCACCCGTGGGACAGATGAGCTCCTACGAGCAGTACTTC.

This chain uses TRBV6-1 with TRBJ2-7; unclear D gene. Looked up from germline, CDR1 is MNHNS and CDR2 is SASEGT. The ends were cut back, 7 bases at V and 4 bases at J, with 20 bases in the middle. CDR3 length: 15 residues. CDR3 sequence (DNA): TGTGCCAGCAACCTCGGGCCTATCGCGTTGTACGAGCAGTACTTC. Amino acid sequence: CASNLGPIALYEQYF.

The CDR3 DNA follows: TGCGCCAGCAGCCAAGATGAGGGGCTCATCACTCCTGAGCAGTTCTTC. It translates to CASSQDEGLITPEQFF. This chain links TRBV4-1 with TRBJ2-1, with D perhaps assigned TRBD1 or TRBD2 (5 bases each). Trimming left V 0 bases short and J 9 bases short, with 18 bases between. The CDR3 length is 16 residues. Looked up from germline, CDR1 is MGHRA and CDR2 is YSYEKL.

The chain is built from TRBV28 and TRBJ2-7, with 10 positions matching TRBD1. Germline values: CDR1 MDHEN, CDR2 SYDVKM. CDR3 length: 15 residues. Losses at the gene ends were 2 bases for V and 6 bases for J; bases not matched to a gene: 7. CDR3 sequence reads: CASSLPGTGVGEQYF. The CDR3 DNA reads TGTGCCAGCAGTTTACCCGGGACAGGGGTCGGCGAGCAGTACTTC.

On this clone itself: Other nucleotide sequences from this sample produce the same CDR3. The chain joins TRBV5-1 to TRBJ1-5, with D tentatively TRBD1 (5 bases). Germline CDR1 and CDR2: SGHRS and YFSETQ. Trimming removed 0 bases from V and 2 bases from J, with 9 bases in between. The CDR3 extends over 15 amino acids. DNA of the CDR3: TGCGCCAGCAGCTTGGCCCCGGGGGGCAATCAGCCCCAGCATTTT. Protein: CASSLAPGGNQPQHF.